The clone carrying this T cell receptor beta chain was observed many times. Its antigen is not identified. Germline CDR1 and CDR2: DFQATT and SNEGSKA (reference sequence). The CDR3 totals 15 residues. V gave up 1 base and J gave up 6 bases, with 16 bases separating them. TCRdb fed the 5' RACE reads into MiXCR, producing one record per CDR3 protein. The sample has around 250,000 distinct CDR3 sequences; less than 9% are singletons. These data originate in a study of T cells after yellow fever vaccination. Study information: Fractions with few cells were prepared using SMART-Seq v4 Ultra Low Input.

Regarding the study as a whole: Peaking on day 5 versus 15, the secondary response was faster but weaker. The booster saw the reappearance of most primary-vaccination clones (approximately 97% CD4, roughly 90% CD8). Only a minor proportion of clonotypes was detected across both CD4 and CD8 compartments.

Sequences were derived from CD4+ T cells sorted from PBMCs, sampled 15 days after the yellow fever booster vaccination. V usage is TRBV20-1 and J usage is TRBJ2-1; D is possibly TRBD1 (5 bases). The clonotype comes from a man between 25 and 39 years old who received the YFV17D yellow fever vaccine. CDR3 nucleotide sequence: TGCAGTGCTAGAGCCCCTAGGGCCAGGGTCAATGAGCAGTTCTTC. Protein: CSARAPRARVNEQFF.